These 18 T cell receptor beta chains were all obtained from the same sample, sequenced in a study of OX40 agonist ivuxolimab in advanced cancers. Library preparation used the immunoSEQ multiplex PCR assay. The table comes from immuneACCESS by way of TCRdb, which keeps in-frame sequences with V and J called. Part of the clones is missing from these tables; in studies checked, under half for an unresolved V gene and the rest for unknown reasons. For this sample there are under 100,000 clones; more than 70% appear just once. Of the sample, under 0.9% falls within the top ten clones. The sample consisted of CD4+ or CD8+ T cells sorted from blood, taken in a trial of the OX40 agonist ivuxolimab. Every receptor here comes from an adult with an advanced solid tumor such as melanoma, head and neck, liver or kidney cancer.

The CDR3 loop reads CASSYGFSYEQYF. The CDR3 nucleotides read TGTGCCAGCAGTTACGGGTTTTCCTACGAGCAGTACTTC. The genes are TRBV6-5 and TRBJ2-7; D uncertain. Germline loops: CDR1 MNHEY, CDR2 SVGAGI. The CDR3 sequence is 13 residues long. V was trimmed by 2 bases and J by 1 base, leaving 6 bases between them.

In DNA, the CDR3 is TGTGCCAGCTCACCAAACAGGGGCTATGGCTACACCTTC. Residues: CASSPNRGYGYTF. This chain connects TRBV18 to TRBJ1-2, with 7 bases that match TRBD1. The CDR3 extends over 13 amino acids. Germline-derived CDR1 and CDR2 are KGHSH and LQKENI. V shed 2 bases and J 4 bases; nucleotides not matched to a gene: 1.

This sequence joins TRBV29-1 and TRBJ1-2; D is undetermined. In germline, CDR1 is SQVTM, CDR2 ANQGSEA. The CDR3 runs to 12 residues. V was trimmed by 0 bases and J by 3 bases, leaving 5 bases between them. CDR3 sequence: CSVEDVDYGYTF. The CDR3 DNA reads TGCAGCGTTGAAGATGTCGACTATGGCTACACCTTC.

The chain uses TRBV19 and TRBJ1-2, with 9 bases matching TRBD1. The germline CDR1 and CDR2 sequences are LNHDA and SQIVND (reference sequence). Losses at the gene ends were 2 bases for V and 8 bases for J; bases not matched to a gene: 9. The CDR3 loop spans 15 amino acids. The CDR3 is CASSIRGQGLRGYTF. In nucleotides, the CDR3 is TGTGCCAGTAGTATAAGGGGACAGGGTTTGCGGGGCTACACCTTC.

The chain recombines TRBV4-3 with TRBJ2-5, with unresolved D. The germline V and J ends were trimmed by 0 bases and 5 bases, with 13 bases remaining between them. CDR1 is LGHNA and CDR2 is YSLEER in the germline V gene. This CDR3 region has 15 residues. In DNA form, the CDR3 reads TGCGCCAGCAGCCAAGATTTTAAGTGGGGTGAGACCCAGTACTTC. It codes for CASSQDFKWGETQYF.

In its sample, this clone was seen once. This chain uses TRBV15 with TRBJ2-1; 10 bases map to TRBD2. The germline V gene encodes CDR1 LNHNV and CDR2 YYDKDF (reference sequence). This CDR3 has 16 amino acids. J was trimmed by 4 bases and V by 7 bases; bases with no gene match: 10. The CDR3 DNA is TGTGCCACCAATAAGGGGCCTAGCGGGGGTTACAATGAGCAGTTCTTC. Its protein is CATNKGPSGGYNEQFF.

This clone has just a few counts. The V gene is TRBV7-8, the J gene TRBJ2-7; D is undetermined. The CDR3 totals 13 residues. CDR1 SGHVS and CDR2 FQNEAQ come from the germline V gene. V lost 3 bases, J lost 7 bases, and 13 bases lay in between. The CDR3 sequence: CASSFQDPREQYF. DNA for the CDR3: TGTGCCAGCAGCTTTCAGGATCCTCGGGAGCAGTACTTC.

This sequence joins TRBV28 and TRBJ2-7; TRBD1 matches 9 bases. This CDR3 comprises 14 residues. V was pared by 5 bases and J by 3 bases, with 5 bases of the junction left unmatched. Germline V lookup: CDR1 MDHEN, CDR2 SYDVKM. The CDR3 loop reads CASSGGQGYYEQYF. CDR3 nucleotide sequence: TGTGCCAGCAGTGGGGGACAGGGATACTACGAGCAGTACTTC.

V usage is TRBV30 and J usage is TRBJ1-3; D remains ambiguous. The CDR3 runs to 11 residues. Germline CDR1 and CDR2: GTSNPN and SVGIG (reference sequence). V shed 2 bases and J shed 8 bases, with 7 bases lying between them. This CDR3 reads CAWSSGHTIYF. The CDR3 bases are TGTGCCTGGAGTAGCGGGCACACCATATATTTT.

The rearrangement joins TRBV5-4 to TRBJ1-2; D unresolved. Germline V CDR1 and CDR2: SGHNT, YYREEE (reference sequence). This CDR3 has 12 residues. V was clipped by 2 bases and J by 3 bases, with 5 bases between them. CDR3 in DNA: TGTGCCAGCAGCTTTAGGGACTATGGCTACACCTTC. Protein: CASSFRDYGYTF.

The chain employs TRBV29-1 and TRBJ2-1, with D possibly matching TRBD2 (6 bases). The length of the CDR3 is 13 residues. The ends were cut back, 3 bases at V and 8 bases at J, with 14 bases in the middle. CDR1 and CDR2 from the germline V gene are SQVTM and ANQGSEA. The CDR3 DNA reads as TGCAGCGTTGACCCTACATCGGGGGATGAGCAGTTCTTC. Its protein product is CSVDPTSGDEQFF.

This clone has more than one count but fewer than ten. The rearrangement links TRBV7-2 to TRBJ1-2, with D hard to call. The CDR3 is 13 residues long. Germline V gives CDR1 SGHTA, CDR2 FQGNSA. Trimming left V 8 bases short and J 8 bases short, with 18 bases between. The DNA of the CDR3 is TGTGCCAGCGGGCTACTTAACAATAACGGCTACACCTTC. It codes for CASGLLNNNGYTF.

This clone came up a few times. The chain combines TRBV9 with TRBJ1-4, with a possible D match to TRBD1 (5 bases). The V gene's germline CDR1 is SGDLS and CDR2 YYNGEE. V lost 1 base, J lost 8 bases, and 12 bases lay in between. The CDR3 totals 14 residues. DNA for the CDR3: TGTGCCAGCAGCGTAAGTGCAGGGTCCGAAAAACTGTTTTTT. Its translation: CASSVSAGSEKLFF.

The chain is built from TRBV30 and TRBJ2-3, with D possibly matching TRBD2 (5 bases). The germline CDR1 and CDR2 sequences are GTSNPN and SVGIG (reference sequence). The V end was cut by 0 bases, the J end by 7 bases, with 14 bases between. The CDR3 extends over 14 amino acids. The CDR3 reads CAWSVPTDLNTQYF. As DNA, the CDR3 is TGTGCCTGGAGTGTACCCACGGACTTAAATACGCAGTATTTT. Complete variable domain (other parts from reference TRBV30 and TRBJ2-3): SQTIHQWPATLVQPVGSPLSLECTVEGTSNPNLYWYRQAAGRGLQLLFYSVGIGQISSEVPQNLSASRPQDRQFILSSKKLLLSDSGFYLCAWSVPTDLNTQYFGPGTRLTVL.

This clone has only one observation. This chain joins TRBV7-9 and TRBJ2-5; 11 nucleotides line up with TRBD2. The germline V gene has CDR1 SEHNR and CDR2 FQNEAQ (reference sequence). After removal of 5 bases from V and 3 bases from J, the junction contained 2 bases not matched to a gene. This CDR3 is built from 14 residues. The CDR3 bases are TGTGCCAGCAGCCCGGGACTAGCGGAAGAGACCCAGTACTTC. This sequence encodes CASSPGLAEETQYF. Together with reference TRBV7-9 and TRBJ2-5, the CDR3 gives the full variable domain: DTGVSQNPRHKITKRGQNVTFRCDPISEHNRLYWYRQTLGQGPEFLTYFQNEAQLEKSRLLSDRFSAERPKGSFSTLEIQRTEQGDSAMYLCASSPGLAEETQYFGPGTRLLVL.

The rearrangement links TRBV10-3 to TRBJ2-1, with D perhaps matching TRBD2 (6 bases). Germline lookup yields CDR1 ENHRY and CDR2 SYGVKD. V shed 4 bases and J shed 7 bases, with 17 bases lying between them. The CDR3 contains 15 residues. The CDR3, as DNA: TGTGCCATCAGTGGGGGACCGGGGGAGGCAAATGAGCAGTTCTTC. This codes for CAISGGPGEANEQFF.

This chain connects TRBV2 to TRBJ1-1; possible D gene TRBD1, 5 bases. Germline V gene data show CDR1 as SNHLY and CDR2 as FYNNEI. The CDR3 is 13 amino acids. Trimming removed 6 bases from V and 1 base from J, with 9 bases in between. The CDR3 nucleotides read TGTGCCAGCAGGAGAACAGGGAACACTGAAGCTTTCTTT. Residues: CASRRTGNTEAFF.

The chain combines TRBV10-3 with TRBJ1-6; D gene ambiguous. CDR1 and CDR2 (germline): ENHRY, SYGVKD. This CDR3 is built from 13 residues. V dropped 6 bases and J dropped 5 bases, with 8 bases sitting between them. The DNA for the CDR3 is TGTGCCATCAGAAAGCTGGATAATTCACCCCTCCACTTT. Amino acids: CAIRKLDNSPLHF.